Listed below are T cell receptor beta chains from one sample, sequenced in a study of cytomegalovirus exposure and HLA in healthy donors. TCRdb's copy holds only in-frame clones and misses some; the assay was immunoSEQ multiplex PCR. The table records roughly 130,000 clones, around 80% of them present only once. The sequenced sample was PBMCs. Receptors were obtained from a woman between 18 and 30 years old in good health and CMV-seropositive. The CDR3 runs from the conserved cysteine through the conserved F or W. Each record gives: clone size, V gene, CDR3 protein. Clone size, where shown, is once, few, many, or a class for clones that have expanded.

>-|TRBV5-6
CASSLGENQPQHF
>-|TRBV4-1
CASSQDRGRGYNSPLHF
>once|TRBV5-4
CASSPPDRNTIYF
>few|TRBV6-1
CASSGWDRGRNEQFF
>-|TRBV5-1
CASSLAEGTGELFF
>once|TRBV7-2
CASSFHLELLNYGYTF
>once|TRBV28
CASSFGGGDQPQHF
>once|TRBV7-7
CARPQWGSLYNEQFF
>-|TRBV28
CASNEANYGYTF
>-|TRBV28
CASSFGQVNTEAFF
>-|TRBV28
CASRLLQGGKEKLFF
>few|TRBV6-1
CASIKPGKYEQYF
>-|TRBV7-3
CASSLAGWTDTQYF
>-|TRBV6-5
CASSQGSGELFF
>-|TRBV11-2
CASSQRGMTAYEQYF
>-|TRBV28
CASSLTRGMNTEAFF
>-|TRBV7-9
CASSSDYRGRAETQYF
>-|TRBV14
CASSQVRLASEQFF
>once|TRBV9
CASSVVQDAKAFF
>-|TRBV29-1
CSVRQGNTDTQYF
>-|TRBV2
CASSAQGTGELFF
>-|TRBV29-1
CSVVDDKVIYEQYF
>-|TRBV4-1
CASSQVGGRDEQFF
>-|TRBV2
CASSDPGVENTIYF
>few|TRBV27
CASGPGGYSIGGYGYTF
>-|TRBV6-6
CASRRSQTDYEQYF
>once|TRBV19
CASSPGTWDEQYF
>-|TRBV28
CASSFQAGFVSNQPQHF
>-|TRBV9
CASSVPGQGPGELFF
>-|TRBV18
CASSPSGNVLTF
>-|TRBV4-2
CASSQDLAGGTDTQYF
>few|TRBV28
CASGRGAGELFF
>-|TRBV25-1
CASSVRGEGSSYNEQFF
>once|TRBV5-8
CASSLVVGTGGSPLHF
>many|TRBV5-4
CASSLRTGGMNEKLFF
>once|TRBV10-1
CASSLGSGAQSSYNEQFF
>-|TRBV28
CASSSGQGDFYGYTF
>-|TRBV28
CASSLRNEQFF
>-|TRBV4-1
CASSQGPFETQYF
>-|TRBV10-3
CAISQDRDYGYTF
>-|TRBV7-2
CASSWTGNQPQHF